This TCR beta chain was identified during a study of vaccination and CD4 T cells after COVID-19. The CDR3 runs 19 residues. V shed 0 bases and J 6 bases; nucleotides not matched to a gene: 12. Per germline, CDR1 MNHEY and CDR2 SVGAGI. Cultured CD4+ T-cell DNA underwent Oncomine TCR Beta short-read sequencing. From the PCR reads, TCRdb called clonotypes with MiXCR, one entry per CDR3 protein. The profile shows fewer than 15,000 distinct CDR3 sequences, about four fifths of them singletons. The treatment: roughly 10-day PBMC culture with coronavirus spike peptide pools or control peptides (ViraFEST assay). This clonotype appeared a few times. The antigen remains undetermined.

V gene TRBV6-5 combines with J gene TRBJ1-6, with 9 bases identical to TRBD1. This TCR came from a human donor who had recovered from COVID-19. Sequencing input: CD4+ T cells from blood, cultured in vitro. CDR3 sequence reads: CASSYSQGAFFGANSPLHF. The CDR3 bases are TGTGCCAGCAGTTACTCACAGGGGGCATTCTTCGGCGCTAATTCACCCCTCCACTTT.